This entry features one T cell receptor beta chain sequence. These data are taken from a study of blood T cell repertoires in COVID-19. Across the whole study: In each case, the material was cDNA or gDNA derived from T cells, B-cell-depleted T cells, or PBMCs.

In the source study's methods: Researchers report that nucleated cell counts were estimated from reference gene primer amplification. The method was immunoSEQ multiplex PCR; TCRdb's version includes in-frame clones alone and lacks a portion of them. Clone size and the V and J calls come from that table; the DNA yielded D and trimming. The profile shows 250,000 to 350,000 clones, more than 70% of them singletons. V shed 1 base, J shed 9 bases, and the junction held 7 bases outside the gene matches. The CDR3 loop spans 15 amino acids. CDR1 and CDR2 (germline): LGHDT, YNNKEL (reference sequence). The chain combines TRBV3-1 (or the pseudogene TRBV3-2) with TRBJ2-4, with 9 bases lining up with TRBD2. The specimen was peripheral blood. This receptor was obtained from a woman in her 50s with acute or convalescent COVID-19. Here the CDR3 reads CASSQGASGKGIQYF. The CDR3 nucleotides are TGTGCCAGCAGCCAAGGGGCTAGCGGGAAGGGCATTCAGTACTTC.